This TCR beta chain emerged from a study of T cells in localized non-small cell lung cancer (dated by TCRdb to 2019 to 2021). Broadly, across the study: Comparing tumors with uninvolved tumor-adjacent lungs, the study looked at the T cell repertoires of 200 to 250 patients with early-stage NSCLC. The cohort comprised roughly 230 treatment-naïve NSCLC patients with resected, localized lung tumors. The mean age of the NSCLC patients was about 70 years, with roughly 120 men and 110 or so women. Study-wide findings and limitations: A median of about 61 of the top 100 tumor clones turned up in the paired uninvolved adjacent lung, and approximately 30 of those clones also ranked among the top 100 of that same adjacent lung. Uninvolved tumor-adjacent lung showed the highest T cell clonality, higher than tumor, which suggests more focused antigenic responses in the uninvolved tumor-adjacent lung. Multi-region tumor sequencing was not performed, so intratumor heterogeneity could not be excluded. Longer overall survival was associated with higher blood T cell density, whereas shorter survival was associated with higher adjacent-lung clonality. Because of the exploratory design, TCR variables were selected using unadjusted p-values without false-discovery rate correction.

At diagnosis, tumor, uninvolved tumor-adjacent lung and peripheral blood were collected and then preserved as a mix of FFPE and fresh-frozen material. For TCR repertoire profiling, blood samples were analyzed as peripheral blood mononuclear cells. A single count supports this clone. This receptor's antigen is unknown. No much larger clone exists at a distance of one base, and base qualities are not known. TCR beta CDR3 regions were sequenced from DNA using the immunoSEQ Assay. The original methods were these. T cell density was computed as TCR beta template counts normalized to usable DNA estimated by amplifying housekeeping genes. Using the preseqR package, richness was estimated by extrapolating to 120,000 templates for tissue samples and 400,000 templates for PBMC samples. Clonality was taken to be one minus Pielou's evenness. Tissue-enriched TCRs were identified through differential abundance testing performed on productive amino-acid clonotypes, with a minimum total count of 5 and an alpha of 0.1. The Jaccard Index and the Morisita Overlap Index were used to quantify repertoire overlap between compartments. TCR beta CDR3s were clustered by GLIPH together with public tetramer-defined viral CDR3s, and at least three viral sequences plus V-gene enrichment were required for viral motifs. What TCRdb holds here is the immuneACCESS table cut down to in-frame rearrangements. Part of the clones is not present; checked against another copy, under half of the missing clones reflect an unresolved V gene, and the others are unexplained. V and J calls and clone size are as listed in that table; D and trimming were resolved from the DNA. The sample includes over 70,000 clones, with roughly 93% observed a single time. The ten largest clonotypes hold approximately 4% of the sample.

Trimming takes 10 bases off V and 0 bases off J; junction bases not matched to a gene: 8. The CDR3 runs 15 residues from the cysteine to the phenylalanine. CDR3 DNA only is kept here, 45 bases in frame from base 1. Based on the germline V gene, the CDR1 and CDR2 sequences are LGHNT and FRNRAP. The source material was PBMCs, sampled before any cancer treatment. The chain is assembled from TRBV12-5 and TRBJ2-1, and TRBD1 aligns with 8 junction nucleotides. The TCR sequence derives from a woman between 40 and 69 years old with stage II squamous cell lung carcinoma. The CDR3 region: CATTGGLSSYNEQFF. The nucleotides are TGTGCTACTACAGGGGGACTGAGCTCCTACAATGAGCAGTTCTTC.